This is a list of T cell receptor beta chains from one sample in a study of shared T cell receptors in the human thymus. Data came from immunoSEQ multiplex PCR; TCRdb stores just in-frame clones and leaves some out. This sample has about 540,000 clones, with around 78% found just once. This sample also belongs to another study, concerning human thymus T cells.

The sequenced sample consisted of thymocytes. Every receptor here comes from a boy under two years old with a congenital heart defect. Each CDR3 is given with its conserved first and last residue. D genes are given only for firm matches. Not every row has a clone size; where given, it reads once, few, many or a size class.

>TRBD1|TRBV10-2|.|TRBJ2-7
CASSEGRTGALYEQYF
TGCGCCAGCAGTGAGGGGAGGACAGGGGCCCTCTACGAGCAGTACTTC
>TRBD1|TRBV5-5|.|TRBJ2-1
CASSLAWDRSSYNEQFF
TGTGCCAGCAGCTTAGCTTGGGACAGAAGCTCCTACAATGAGCAGTTCTTC
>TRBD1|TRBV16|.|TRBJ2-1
CASSQRPPFWTGFNEQFF
TGTGCCAGCAGCCAAAGACCCCCCTTTTGGACAGGGTTCAATGAGCAGTTCTTC
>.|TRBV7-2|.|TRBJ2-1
CASSLGDSPVYNEQFF
TGTGCCAGCAGCTTAGGAGACTCCCCCGTCTACAATGAGCAGTTCTTC
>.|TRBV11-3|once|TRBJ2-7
CASSSRDTYYEQYF
TGTGCCAGCAGCTCCCGGGACACCTACTACGAGCAGTACTTC
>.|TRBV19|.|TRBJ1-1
CASSTPPNRVDTEAFF
TGTGCCAGTAGTACCCCCCCGAACAGGGTTGACACTGAAGCTTTCTTT
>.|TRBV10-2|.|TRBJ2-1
CASSPFRDEQFF
TGCGCCAGCAGTCCCTTTCGGGATGAGCAGTTCTTC
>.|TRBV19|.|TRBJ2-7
CASSIQYGGLGSYEQYF
TGTGCCAGTAGTATACAATACGGCGGGCTTGGCTCCTACGAGCAGTACTTC
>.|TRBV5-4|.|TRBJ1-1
CASSLEGWETEAFF
TGTGCCAGCAGCTTGGAGGGTTGGGAGACTGAAGCTTTCTTT
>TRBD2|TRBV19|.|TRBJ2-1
CASTDDSGSAANEQFF
TGTGCCAGTACTGACGATAGCGGGAGCGCCGCCAATGAGCAGTTCTTC
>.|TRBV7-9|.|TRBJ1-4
CASSLGYSNEKLFF
TGTGCCAGCAGCTTAGGCTATAGTAATGAAAAACTGTTTTTT
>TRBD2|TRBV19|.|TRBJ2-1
CASSIAGGPCGDYNEQFF
TGTGCCAGTAGTATTGCGGGAGGGCCATGTGGGGACTACAATGAGCAGTTCTTC
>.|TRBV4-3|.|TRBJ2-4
CASSQDWTLAKNIQYF
TGCGCCAGCAGCCAAGATTGGACACTAGCCAAAAACATTCAGTACTTC
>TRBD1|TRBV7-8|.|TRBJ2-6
CASSLAQTGAGANVLTF
TGTGCCAGCAGCTTAGCCCAAACAGGGGCTGGGGCCAACGTCCTGACTTTC
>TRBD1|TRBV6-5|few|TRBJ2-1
CASGTGDKEEQFF
TGTGCCAGCGGGACAGGGGATAAGGAGGAGCAGTTCTTC
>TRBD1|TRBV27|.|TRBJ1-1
CASSLGQGFTTAFF
TGTGCCAGCAGTTTAGGACAGGGGTTTACGACGGCTTTCTTT
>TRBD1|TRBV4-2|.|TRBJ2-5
CASSQDDREETQYF
TGTGCCAGCAGCCAAGATGACAGGGAAGAGACCCAGTACTTC
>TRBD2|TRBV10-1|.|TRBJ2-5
CASSAPLAGEGQETQYF
TGCGCCAGCAGCGCCCCACTAGCGGGAGAGGGGCAAGAGACCCAGTACTTC
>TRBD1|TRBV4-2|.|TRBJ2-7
CASSPEPGQGAYLLYGQYF
TGTGCCAGCAGCCCAGAACCGGGACAGGGGGCGTATCTCCTCTACGGGCAGTACTTC
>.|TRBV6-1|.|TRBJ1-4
CASSEARESRGEKLFF
TGTGCCAGCAGTGAAGCGAGGGAGAGCAGGGGTGAAAAACTGTTTTTT
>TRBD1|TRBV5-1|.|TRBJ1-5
CASSNGQVNQPQHF
TGCGCCAGCAGCAACGGACAGGTCAATCAGCCCCAGCATTTT
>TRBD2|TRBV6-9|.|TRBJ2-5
CASSYSPSGNQETQYF
TGTGCCAGCAGTTATTCACCTAGCGGGAACCAAGAGACCCAGTACTTC
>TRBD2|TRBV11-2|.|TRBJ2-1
CASSPSGRAVFF
TGTGCCAGCAGCCCTAGCGGGAGGGCCGTGTTCTTC
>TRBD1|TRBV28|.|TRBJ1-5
CASRPTGTASLNYSNQPQHF
TGTGCCAGCAGGCCAACGGGGACAGCTTCTCTGAACTATAGCAATCAGCCCCAGCATTTT
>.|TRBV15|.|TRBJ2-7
CATSRDGGDSYEQYF
TGTGCCACCAGCAGAGATGGGGGCGACTCCTACGAGCAGTACTTC
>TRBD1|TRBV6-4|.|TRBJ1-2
CASSVYRGQGYTF
TGTGCCAGCAGTGTGTACAGGGGCCAGGGCTACACCTTC
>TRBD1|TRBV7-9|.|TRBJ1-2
CASSLSSGGGLRGYTF
TGTGCCAGCAGCTTAAGTTCAGGGGGCGGTCTTCGTGGCTACACCTTC
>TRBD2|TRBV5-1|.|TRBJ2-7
CASSLAGLADSYEQYF
TGCGCCAGCAGCCTCGCGGGACTAGCGGATTCCTACGAGCAGTACTTC
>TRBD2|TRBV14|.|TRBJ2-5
CASSRDSAGVRETQYF
TGTGCCAGCAGCCGGGATTCAGCGGGAGTCAGGGAGACCCAGTACTTC
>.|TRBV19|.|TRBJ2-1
CASKRNGALSYNEQFF
TGTGCCAGTAAAAGGAATGGGGCTTTGTCCTACAATGAGCAGTTCTTC
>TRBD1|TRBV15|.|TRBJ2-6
CATSRLDRGRTGANVLTF
TGTGCCACCAGCAGGCTGGACAGGGGGCGCACCGGGGCCAACGTCCTGACTTTC
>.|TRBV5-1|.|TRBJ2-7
CASSGGREHTHSYEQYF
TGCGCCAGCAGCGGGGGCAGGGAGCATACCCACTCCTACGAGCAGTACTTC
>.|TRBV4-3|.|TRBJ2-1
CASSQEVRDNEQFF
TGCGCCAGCAGCCAAGAGGTGCGAGACAATGAGCAGTTCTTC
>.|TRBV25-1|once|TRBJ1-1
CASTRRENTEAFF
TGTGCCAGCACAAGACGGGAGAACACTGAAGCTTTCTTT
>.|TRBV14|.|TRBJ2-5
CASSQTLRINPGIETQYF
TGTGCCAGCAGCCAAACGCTAAGGATTAACCCGGGAATAGAGACCCAGTACTTC
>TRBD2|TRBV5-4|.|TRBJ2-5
CASSLIVLAGAARYETQYF
TGTGCCAGCAGCTTGATAGTACTAGCGGGAGCGGCGAGGTACGAGACCCAGTACTTC
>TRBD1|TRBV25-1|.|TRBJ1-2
CASSERTGDYGYTF
TGTGCCAGCAGTGAGCGGACAGGGGACTATGGCTACACCTTC
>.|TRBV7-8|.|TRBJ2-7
CASSLAVGYEQYF
TGTGCCAGCAGCTTAGCGGTCGGCTACGAGCAGTACTTC
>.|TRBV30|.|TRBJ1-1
CAWSEEVVFYAEAFF
TGTGCCTGGAGTGAGGAGGTCGTTTTTTACGCTGAAGCTTTCTTT
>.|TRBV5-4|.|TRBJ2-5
CASSYFWAGWETQYF
TGTGCCAGCAGCTACTTCTGGGCAGGGTGGGAGACCCAGTACTTC
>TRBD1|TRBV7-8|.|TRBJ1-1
CASRTGTGGTARANTEAFF
TGTGCCAGCAGGACCGGGACAGGTGGAACGGCTCGGGCGAACACTGAAGCTTTCTTT
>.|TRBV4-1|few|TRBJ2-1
CASSPRRQGDSYNEQFF
TGCGCCAGCAGCCCTCGAAGGCAGGGCGACTCCTACAATGAGCAGTTCTTC
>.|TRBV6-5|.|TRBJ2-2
CASQLDGELFF
TGTGCCAGCCAACTAGACGGGGAGCTGTTTTTT
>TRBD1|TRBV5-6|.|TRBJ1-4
CASSRKTGDSQNEKLFF
TGTGCCAGCAGCCGTAAAACGGGGGACAGTCAAAATGAAAAACTGTTTTTT
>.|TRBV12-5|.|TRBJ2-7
CASGCRQAGSYEQYF
TGTGCTAGTGGTTGTCGGCAGGCTGGGTCCTACGAGCAGTACTTC